This T cell receptor (beta chain) was sequenced for a study of shared clonotypes between healthy human individuals (TCRdb year 2020). The study in broad terms: The cohort included a few men and a couple of women between 18 and 49 years of age. To estimate repertoire size and how much clonotypes are shared between individuals, the study performed deep sequencing of blood TCR repertoires from roughly five healthy adults. Libraries were prepared and TCR repertoires were sequenced by different laboratories using diverse techniques, in order to increase sequencing depth and limit assay-specific biases. Each donor's leukapheresis produced roughly between roughly 0.94 and 9.5 billion PBMCs.

What the research found in general, with its limitations: Because the study included only a small number of donors, the genetic and exposure-history diversity represented was limited. Sampling was restricted to blood, and TCR repertoires in tissues likely differ from the TCR repertoires found in blood. Pairwise subsampling led to the expectation that sequencing depth would affect the degree of clonotype sharing among donors.

Using the deep immunoSEQ assay, TCR CDR3 regions were amplified from genomic DNA by multiplex PCR. For each cell subset, the extracted genomic DNA was distributed evenly across all wells of several immunoSEQ 96-well plates, and each plate served as one replicate. For unsorted PBMC, 250 to 350 ng genomic DNA, equal to 25,000 to 35,000 T cell genomes, was loaded into each replicate PCR. Ten immunoSEQ deep assay plates were used to sequence unsorted PBMC genomic DNA. The purified libraries were quantified using a Qubit 3.0 fluorometer, sized with a Bioanalyzer 2100, and then quantified again using the KAPA Library Quantification kit. Each immunoSEQ 96-well plate was sequenced on its own single-read 150-cycle Illumina NextSeq 550 flow cell. The authors processed their data as follows. Because the immunoSEQ output held only junctional sequences and lacked quality scores, the filtering could not match the filtering applied to full-length reads. Sequences were annotated with PyIR, a Python wrapper for IgBLAST v1.9, using IMGT germline references to assign V/J genes and CDR3. Reads with weak V/J assignments (E-value above 1e-6), missing CDR3, stop codons, out-of-frame junctions, or ambiguous translated residues were removed. A V3J clonotype was defined by an identical inferred V gene, J gene, and CDR3 amino acid sequence. The percentage overlap between two repertoires was calculated by dividing the number of shared unique clonotypes by the size of the smaller repertoire. Repertoire richness was assessed with RTK rarefaction, the Chao1 estimator, and Recon v2.1 estimates of unobserved clonotypes. The table was pulled from immuneACCESS by TCRdb, which kept in-frame rearrangements only. Such tables lose some clones; where checked, under half of the loss comes from unresolved V genes, and the rest has no known cause. V, J and clone size derive from that table, while D and trimming were established from the DNA sequence. Within this sample are roughly 480,000 clones, with roughly 85% of them counted one time only. Over 9.5% of the sample is held by the ten biggest clonotypes.

Remarks on this clone: What antigen it recognizes has not been identified. No much larger clone exists at a distance of one base, and base qualities are not known.

The CDR1 and CDR2 encoded by the germline V gene are LGHNA and YNFKEQ. The CDR3 goes from the cysteine to the phenylalanine over 19 residues. Just CDR3 DNA is preserved here, 57 bases in frame from base 1. V and J are trimmed by 0 bases and 2 bases, and the gene matches miss 13 bases of the junction. The donors were healthy, HIV-negative adults with no recently reported acute infections or vaccinations. All donors were Caucasian adults living in Nashville, Tennessee, USA. For unsorted samples, roughly 91 million PBMCs were counted, and genomic DNA was extracted using the QIAamp DNA Blood Mini kit. Blood was collected by leukapheresis, and PBMCs were isolated by Ficoll-Histopaque density gradient centrifugation and then cryopreserved in liquid nitrogen vapor phase.

In this chain, TRBV4-2 is recombined with TRBJ2-7, with TRBD2 identical over 10 junction bases. Sequencing used PBMCs. The receptor's source is a middle-aged woman in good health. Some clones in this sample may be carry-over from other donors' samples. The DNA sequence follows: TGTGCCAGCAGCCAAGAGGTCGCTAGCGGGAGTGCCCACACCTACGAGCAGTACTTC. It translates as CASSQEVASGSAHTYEQYF.